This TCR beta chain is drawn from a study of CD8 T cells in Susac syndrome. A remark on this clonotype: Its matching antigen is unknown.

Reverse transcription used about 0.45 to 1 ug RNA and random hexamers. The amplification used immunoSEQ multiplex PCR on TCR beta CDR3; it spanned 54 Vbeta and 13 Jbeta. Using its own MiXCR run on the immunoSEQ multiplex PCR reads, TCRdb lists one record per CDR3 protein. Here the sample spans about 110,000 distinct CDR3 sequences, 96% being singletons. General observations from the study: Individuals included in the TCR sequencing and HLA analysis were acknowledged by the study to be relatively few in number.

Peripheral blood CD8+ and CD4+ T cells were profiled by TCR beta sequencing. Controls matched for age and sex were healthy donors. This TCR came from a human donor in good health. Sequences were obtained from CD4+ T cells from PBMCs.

Here the CDR3 reads CSASEGQGSYQPQHF. In DNA form, the CDR3 reads TGCAGTGCTAGCGAGGGGCAGGGATCATATCAGCCCCAGCATTTT. The J gene is TRBJ1-5, the V gene TRBV20-1; D is possibly TRBD1 (5 bases). Germline V lookup: CDR1 DFQATT, CDR2 SNEGSKA (reference sequence). The V and J ends lost 3 bases and 5 bases respectively, with 17 bases between them. CDR3 length: 15 residues.